The entry below describes one TCR beta chain. The sample belongs to a study of blood T cell repertoires in COVID-19. Clones were sequenced by immunoSEQ multiplex PCR, and TCRdb holds only the in-frame ones, with some missing. The sample carries approximately 210,000 clones, roughly 82% recorded once. Sequencing was performed on PBMCs or T cells enriched from blood (not recorded which). The receptor was isolated from a man aged 35 to 55 who had recovered from COVID-19.

The CDR3, as DNA: TGTGCCAGCAGCCAAGCCCCGACTAGACTTTTCAGCAACGAGCAGTACTTC. Protein: CASSQAPTRLFSNEQYF. This rearrangement joins TRBV4-2 to TRBJ2-7; tentatively, D is TRBD2 (6 bases). From germline, CDR1 is LGHNA and CDR2 YNFKEQ. The CDR3 is made up of 17 amino acids. Trimming cost V 1 base and J 5 bases, with 21 bases left between them.